These 16 T cell receptor beta chains were sequenced from one sample in a study of T cell repertoires in cytomegalovirus infection. TCRdb re-called the reads through MiXCR, storing one row per CDR3 protein. The sample lists under 200,000 distinct CDR3 sequences, approximately 28% occurring once. Material for sequencing was PBMCs. The receptors derive from a human donor in good health (CMV status not recorded). Some clones in this sample may be carry-over from other donors' samples.

This rearrangement joins TRBV7-4 to TRBJ1-1; the D is unclear. CDR3 size: 15 residues. CDR1 is SGHVT, CDR2 SQSDAQ, per germline. V lost 5 bases and J lost 1, with 14 bases in between. CDR3 protein: CASSPRHGWNTEAFF. CDR3 DNA sequence: TGTGCCAGCAGCCCGCGACATGGATGGAACACTGAAGCTTTCTTT.

CDR3 nucleotide sequence: TGTGCCAGCAGCTTGGGGACAGGGCTAAACTATGGCTACACCTTC. Residues: CASSLGTGLNYGYTF. The gene calls are TRBV5-4 and TRBJ1-2; 8 bases map to TRBD1. The CDR3 is made up of 15 amino acids. Germline V gene sequence: CDR1 SGHNT, CDR2 YYREEE (reference sequence). J gave up 2 bases and V 0 bases, and 3 bases lay outside the gene matches.

The chain recombines TRBV29-1 with TRBJ1-1, with 7 positions matching TRBD1. J gave up 0 bases and V 7 bases, and 5 bases lay outside the gene matches. The CDR3 runs to 13 residues. The germline CDR1 and CDR2 sequences are SQVTM and ANQGSEA. CDR3 sequence: CSANRGLNTEAFF. Written as DNA, the CDR3 is TGCAGCGCTAACAGGGGCCTGAACACTGAAGCTTTCTTT. Filled out from reference TRBV29-1 and TRBJ1-1, the complete variable domain reads SAVISQKPSRDICQRGTSLTIQCQVDSQVTMMFWYRQQPGQSLTLIATANQGSEATYESGFVIDKFPISRPNLTFSTLTVSNMSPEDSSIYLCSANRGLNTEAFFGQGTRLTVV.

V usage is TRBV5-1 and J usage is TRBJ1-1, with a weak D call TRBD1 (6 bases). V lost 1 base, J lost 5 bases, and 24 bases lay in between. From germline, CDR1 is SGHRS and CDR2 YFSETQ. The CDR3 loop spans 18 amino acids. The CDR3 sequence is CASSLLVAAGALRTEAFF. In DNA form, the CDR3 reads TGCGCCAGCAGCTTGTTAGTCGCGGCAGGGGCCTTGAGGACTGAAGCTTTCTTT.

Concerning this clonotype itself: A much bigger clone sits one base away, suggesting this may be a read error. This chain connects TRBV7-8 to TRBJ2-1; D is undetermined. The V gene's germline CDR1 is SGHVS and CDR2 FQNEAQ. This CDR3 has 15 residues. V dropped 9 bases and J dropped 7 bases, with 22 bases sitting between them. DNA for the CDR3: TGTGCCAGAAGCCAAGGAAGGATATGGAGAAATGAGCAGTTCTTC. Translating gives CARSQGRIWRNEQFF.

Only a few counts were recorded for this clonotype. The V call is TRBV30, the J call TRBJ1-6, with 7 bases matching TRBD1. J gave up 9 bases and V 4 bases, and 12 bases lay outside the gene matches. The germline CDR1 and CDR2 sequences are GTSNPN and SVGIG (reference sequence). There are 15 residues in the CDR3. In DNA, the CDR3 is TGTGCCTGGACGGGGCTCACAGGGGAGTTTTCACCCCTCCACTTT. Encoded protein: CAWTGLTGEFSPLHF.

This clonotype was counted between two and nine times. The chain joins TRBV20-1 to TRBJ1-6, with 7 bases fitting TRBD1. Germline V gene data show CDR1 as DFQATT and CDR2 as SNEGSKA (reference sequence). The CDR3 extends over 14 amino acids. With 5 bases clipped from V and 4 bases from J, the junction kept 5 bases outside the gene matches. The CDR3, as DNA: TGCAGTGCTCAGGCCAGGGGGTATAATTCACCCCTCCACTTT. Amino acids: CSAQARGYNSPLHF.

The chain recombines TRBV6-5 with TRBJ1-5; 10 nucleotides line up with TRBD1. V was clipped by 4 bases and J by 4 bases; unmatched bases: 7. The CDR3 is made up of 16 amino acids. In germline, CDR1 is MNHEY, CDR2 SVGAGI. CDR3 DNA sequence: TGTGCCAGCAGTTCCGGACAGGGGGTCTCTAATCAGCCCCAGCATTTT. Translated, it gives CASSSGQGVSNQPQHF.

The chain links TRBV7-9 to TRBJ2-3; D gene ambiguous. Germline values: CDR1 SEHNR, CDR2 FQNEAQ (reference sequence). V lost 1 base to trimming and J lost 4 bases, with 12 bases between them. The CDR3 has 15 residues. The CDR3 region is CASSLGLQSADTQYF. The CDR3 nucleotides are TGTGCCAGCAGCTTAGGATTACAATCAGCAGATACGCAGTATTTT.

The table lists this clonotype with a few counts. V is TRBV7-9 and J is TRBJ2-3; D ambiguous. Trimming removed 5 bases from V and 2 bases from J, with 20 bases in between. There are 17 residues in the CDR3. Per the germline V gene, CDR1 is SEHNR and CDR2 is FQNEAQ (reference sequence). For the CDR3, the DNA is TGTGCCAGCAGCCGACGGACCCCTCAGTCGTACACAGATACGCAGTATTTT. This encodes CASSRRTPQSYTDTQYF.

The sample holds many counts of this clonotype. J is TRBJ2-3 and V is TRBV7-2; possibly TRBD1 for D (6 bases). CDR3 length: 15 amino acids. Per the germline V gene, CDR1 is SGHTA and CDR2 is FQGNSA. V dropped 2 bases and J dropped 2 bases, with 11 bases sitting between them. CDR3 in amino acids: CASSLSRTATDTQYF. CDR3 nucleotide sequence: TGTGCCAGCAGCTTATCGAGGACAGCCACAGATACGCAGTATTTT.

The rearrangement uses TRBV7-9 and TRBJ2-2; D might be TRBD1 (5 bases). The CDR3 runs 16 residues. The V end was cut by 1 base, the J end by 3 bases, with 12 bases between. Germline CDR1 SEHNR, CDR2 FQNEAQ (reference sequence). CDR3 DNA: TGTGCCAGCAGCTTAGTATTGGACACTTACACCGGGGAGCTGTTTTTT. As protein: CASSLVLDTYTGELFF.

In regard to this clonotype: The junction and the germline gene differ at one end; a read error may be behind it. J is TRBJ2-1 and V is TRBV5-3; TRBD2 agrees at 8 bases. TRBV5-3 is an ORF, and what it does is uncertain. This CDR3 region has 15 residues. The CDR3 nucleotides are TGTGCCAGCAGCTTGGAAGCGGGGGTCTACAATGAGCAGTTCTTC. This gives the protein CASSLEAGVYNEQFF.

This chain connects TRBV12-3 or TRBV12-4 to TRBJ1-2, with a tentative D call TRBD1 (5 bases). The CDR3 is 11 amino acids. Trimming shortened V by 6 bases and J by 8 bases, and 10 bases separated the two germline ends. The CDR3 sequence is CASSPGLGYTF. The CDR3 region has the DNA TGTGCCAGCAGCCCAGGGTTGGGCTACACCTTC.

This clonotype was found a few times. The rearrangement links TRBV6-2 or TRBV6-3 to TRBJ1-1; D remains unclear. Per germline, CDR1 MNHEY and CDR2 SVGEGT. Trimming removed 4 bases at V and 1 base at J, with 10 bases between. This CDR3 is 14 amino acids long. CDR3 nucleotide sequence: TGTGCCAGCAGTTGGGAACCCTCGAACACTGAAGCTTTCTTT. Protein product: CASSWEPSNTEAFF.

This clonotype was seen more than once but under ten times. The chain recombines TRBV2 with TRBJ2-2; no reliable D call. The germline V and J ends were trimmed by 5 bases and 3 bases, with 10 bases remaining between them. CDR3 length: 14 amino acids. The germline V gene encodes CDR1 SNHLY and CDR2 FYNNEI. For the CDR3, the DNA is TGTGCCAGCAGTCAAGGCTCGGACACCGGGGAGCTGTTTTTT. As protein: CASSQGSDTGELFF.